This T cell receptor beta chain was obtained from a study of cytomegalovirus exposure and HLA in healthy donors. Study-level findings and limits: Later analysis identified a missense DCLRE1C variant that was linked to TCR beta V- and J-gene trimming.

The V gene's germline CDR1 is SNHLY and CDR2 FYNNEI. The CDR3 contains 16 residues. With 6 bases clipped from V and 6 bases from J, the junction kept 16 bases outside the gene matches. Use of 60 Vbeta and 13 Jbeta primers characterized the PCR. Only in-frame clones appear in the TCRdb table, and some are missing; sequencing was by immunoSEQ multiplex PCR. In the table there are tens of thousands of clones, 79% of which are singletons. Points on this clone: Its antigen remains unknown.

The source is a middle-aged woman in good health and CMV-seropositive. The sample consisted of PBMCs. V is TRBV2 and J is TRBJ2-7, with 8 bases lining up with TRBD2. Here the CDR3 DNA reads TGTGCCAGCAGACAACCGGGACTAGTTTGGAAGGGCGAGCAGTACTTC. It codes for CASRQPGLVWKGEQYF. Full variable domain (outside the CDR3, taken from reference TRBV2 and TRBJ2-7): EPEVTQTPSHQVTQMGQEVILRCVPISNHLYFYWYRQILGQKVEFLVSFYNNEISEKSEIFDDQFSVERPDGSNFTLKIRSTKLEDSAMYFCASRQPGLVWKGEQYFGPGTRLTVT.